This T cell receptor (beta chain) originates from a study of naive and memory T cell subsets. Trimming stripped 3 bases from V and 2 bases from J, with 11 bases between. CDR1 SQVTM and CDR2 ANQGSEA come from the germline V gene. This CDR3 has 13 amino acids. After CD4 positive bead selection, the CD4-negative fraction gave CD8 T cells. An equimolar mix of two oligonucleotides served as the beta constant-region primer for TRBC1 and TRBC2. TCRdb analysed the UMI-ligation and nested PCR reads with MiXCR anew, one entry per CDR3 protein. The data hold around 160,000 distinct CDR3 sequences, with approximately 15% observed a single time.

The V call is TRBV29-1, the J call TRBJ2-7; D perhaps matches TRBD1 (6 bases). The specimen sequenced was naive CD4+ T cells from blood. The receptor was isolated from a human donor in good health. For the CDR3, the DNA is TGCAGCGTTGAGGGGCCAGGGGCCTACGAGCAGTACTTC. Its translation is CSVEGPGAYEQYF.